The TCR beta chain described here comes from a study of OX40 agonist ivuxolimab in advanced cancers. Overall study context: The patients' treatment was ivuxolimab, an agonistic anti-OX40 (CD134) antibody. All patients had ivuxolimab intravenously every 2 weeks at 0.01 to 10 mg/kg.

Notes on the study in general: Relative to CD4+, CD8+ T cells held more expanded clones on average.

With 2 bases removed from V and 2 bases from J, the gap between germline ends came to 16 bases. The CDR3 consists of 17 residues. Germline values: CDR1 SGHVS, CDR2 FNYEAQ. Data came from immunoSEQ multiplex PCR; TCRdb stores just in-frame clones and leaves some out. The data hold 75,000 to 100,000 clones, with more than 75% observed a single time. Comment on this clone: Its antigen is still unknown.

The source was CD4+ or CD8+ T cells sorted from blood, collected in a trial of the OX40 agonist ivuxolimab. V and J are TRBV7-6 and TRBJ2-1, with a possible D match to TRBD2 (6 bases). The TCR originated in an adult with an advanced solid tumor such as melanoma, head and neck, liver or kidney cancer. The CDR3, as DNA: TGTGCCAGCAGCTTACGCCTTTCGGCTAGCGCCTACAATGAGCAGTTCTTC. This encodes CASSLRLSASAYNEQFF. Based on the CDR3 plus reference TRBV7-6 and TRBJ2-1, the full variable domain is GAGVSQSPRYKVTKRGQDVALRCDPISGHVSLYWYRQALGQGPEFLTYFNYEAQQDKSGLPNDRFSAERPEGSISTLTIQRTEQRDSAMYRCASSLRLSASAYNEQFFGPGTRLTVL.